Sequencing of this T cell receptor beta chain was carried out in a study of cytomegalovirus exposure and HLA in healthy donors. Study as a whole: An early data release held some 89 million unique TCRs from HLA-typed donors. Study-level points and caveats: Researchers reported that a few CMV-associated chains were confirmed in vitro as CMV antigen-specific.

This clone was found a few times. Its antigen is as yet unknown. The PCR used 60 Vbeta and 13 Jbeta primers. TCRdb's table, derived via immunoSEQ multiplex PCR, lists solely in-frame clones and lacks some. The repertoire holds about 170,000 clones, with around 80% as singletons. The sample was PBMCs. The source of this sequence is a female donor in good health and CMV-seronegative.

Here the CDR3 reads CASSQDPGFDEQYF. CDR3 bases: TGCGCCAGCAGCCAAGACCCAGGGTTCGACGAGCAGTACTTC. The V gene is TRBV4-1, the J gene TRBJ2-7, with D tentatively TRBD1 (5 bases). Trimming took off 0 bases at V and 5 bases at J, with 11 bases between the two ends. The germline gives CDR1 MGHRA, CDR2 YSYEKL. The CDR3 length is 14 residues.